The 23 T cell receptor beta chains in this list originate from one sample, sequenced in a study of T cell repertoires in urothelial bladder cancer. The assay was immunoSEQ multiplex PCR, and TCRdb's table has in-frame clones only and misses some. This table holds 10,000 or so clones, more than 60% found once. Sequencing used tumor-infiltrating cells from bladder cancer. The origin of the receptors is a human donor with a benign inflammatory bladder lesion.

The chain has TRBV5-5 and TRBJ1-3; the D gene is possibly TRBD1 (6 bases). The V gene lost 4 bases and the J gene lost 5 bases, with 13 bases spanning the gap. The CDR3 consists of 14 residues. Germline-derived CDR1 and CDR2 are SGHKS and YYEKEE (reference sequence). The CDR3 is CASSADRTRNTIYF. As DNA, the CDR3 is TGTGCCAGCAGCGCCGACAGGACTCGAAACACCATATATTTT. Together with reference TRBV5-5 and TRBJ1-3, the CDR3 gives the full variable domain: DAGVTQSPTHLIKTRGQQVTLRCSPISGHKSVSWYQQVLGQGPQFIFQYYEKEERGRGNFPDRFSARQFPNYSSELNVNALLLGDSALYLCASSADRTRNTIYFGEGSWLTVV.

In DNA form, the CDR3 reads TGTGCCAGCAGCAGCCGGGTCCAAGAGACCCAGTACTTC. Translated: CASSSRVQETQYF. This chain joins TRBV7-7 and TRBJ2-5, with D uncertain. Trimming removed 5 bases from V and 1 base from J, with 8 bases in between. Germline assignment: CDR1 SSHAT and CDR2 FNYEAQ (reference sequence). The CDR3 runs to 13 residues.

The chain carries TRBV13 and TRBJ1-2; no firm D call. Per the germline V gene, CDR1 is PRHDT and CDR2 is FYEKMQ (reference sequence). This CDR3 is built from 16 residues. Deletions cut 2 bases from V and 6 bases from J, with 19 bases between. Here the CDR3 DNA reads TGTGCCAGCAGCTTATTGGCGGGCCAATCGTCAAATGGCTACACCTTC. Amino acids: CASSLLAGQSSNGYTF.

This clone appeared a single time. The chain carries TRBV12-5 and TRBJ2-7; 8 nucleotides align to TRBD1. This CDR3 has 15 residues. Germline CDR1 and CDR2: LGHNT and FRNRAP. The V gene end was trimmed by 6 bases and the J gene end by 3 bases; junction bases not matched to a gene: 10. CDR3 in DNA: TGTGCTAGTGGCAGCGGACAGGGCAAATACTACGAGCAGTACTTC. It codes for CASGSGQGKYYEQYF.

The rearrangement joins TRBV5-1 to TRBJ1-4, with TRBD1 as a possible D gene (6 bases). Germline CDR1 SGHRS, CDR2 YFSETQ. The CDR3 consists of 15 residues. V shed 4 bases and J shed 5 bases, with 15 bases lying between them. DNA of the CDR3: TGCGCCAGCAGCGACCGGGATACAGGGAATGAAAAACTGTTTTTT. This translates into CASSDRDTGNEKLFF.

This clone was found a few times. The V gene is TRBV7-9, the J gene TRBJ1-2; possibly TRBD1 for D (6 bases). CDR3 size: 16 residues. The V end lost 6 bases, the J end lost 5 bases, and 22 bases lay between the germline ends. Per germline, CDR1 SEHNR and CDR2 FQNEAQ (reference sequence). The CDR3 bases are TGTGCCAGCAGTCAAAATACAGGGAGGGGTCTATATGGCTACACCTTC. It encodes CASSQNTGRGLYGYTF.

The rearrangement uses TRBV2 and TRBJ2-1; perhaps D is TRBD1 or TRBD2 (5 bases each). The CDR3 has 14 amino acids. The V gene's germline CDR1 is SNHLY and CDR2 FYNNEI. Trimming shortened V by 3 bases and J by 5 bases, and 11 bases separated the two germline ends. DNA of the CDR3: TGTGCCAGCAGTGACTCCGAGGGGCACAATGAGCAGTTCTTC. Protein product: CASSDSEGHNEQFF.

The chain is built from TRBV7-6 and TRBJ2-3; 9 bases are a match to TRBD2. Germline assignment: CDR1 SGHVS and CDR2 FNYEAQ. The CDR3 extends over 16 amino acids. Losses at the gene ends were 3 bases for V and 3 bases for J; bases not matched to a gene: 7. The CDR3 here is CASSLGTSYATDTQYF. Here the CDR3 DNA reads TGTGCCAGCAGCTTGGGGACTAGCTACGCTACAGATACGCAGTATTTT. Full variable domain (remainder filled in from reference TRBV7-6 and TRBJ2-3): GAGVSQSPRYKVTKRGQDVALRCDPISGHVSLYWYRQALGQGPEFLTYFNYEAQQDKSGLPNDRFSAERPEGSISTLTIQRTEQRDSAMYRCASSLGTSYATDTQYFGPGTRLTVL.

The chain has TRBV15 and TRBJ2-7, with D hard to call. Deletions cut 5 bases from V and 2 bases from J, with 19 bases between. Germline lookup yields CDR1 LNHNV and CDR2 YYDKDF (reference sequence). The CDR3 totals 16 residues. The CDR3 region is CATSPGRALFTYEQYF. The CDR3 region has the DNA TGTGCCACCAGCCCCGGAAGGGCCCTTTTTACCTACGAGCAGTACTTC.

This clone was detected a few times. Here the CDR3 DNA reads TGTGCCAGCGAAGGGATTAACTATGGCTACACCTTC. Its translation is CASEGINYGYTF. V usage is TRBV19 and J usage is TRBJ1-2; D uncertain. In germline, CDR1 is LNHDA, CDR2 SQIVND (reference sequence). The CDR3 covers 12 residues. V was cut by 9 bases and J by 1 base, with 9 bases left in between.

For the CDR3, the DNA is TGTGCCTGGAGTGTACGGTCTTCAGGGGTGAGGAATGAAGCTTTCTTT. Translation: CAWSVRSSGVRNEAFF. The rearrangement uses TRBV30 and TRBJ1-1, with D tentatively TRBD1 (6 bases). The CDR3 runs to 16 residues. The V gene lost 0 bases and the J gene lost 7 bases, with 21 bases spanning the gap. CDR1 is GTSNPN, CDR2 SVGIG, per germline (reference sequence).

This sequence joins TRBV7-3 and TRBJ2-3, with D tentatively TRBD1 (6 bases). CDR1 and CDR2 from the germline V gene are SGHTA and FQGTGA. The CDR3 loop spans 15 amino acids. V was cut by 4 bases and J by 3 bases, with 14 bases left in between. The CDR3 reads CASSSSTGWTDTQYF. The CDR3 nucleotides are TGTGCCAGCAGCTCGTCGACAGGATGGACAGATACGCAGTATTTT.

The chain is built from TRBV2 and TRBJ2-7, with 9 bases identical to TRBD2. V lost 7 bases and J lost 6; bases outside the gene matches: 16. From germline, CDR1 is SNHLY and CDR2 FYNNEI. This CDR3 is built from 16 residues. CDR3 residues: CASTSRGLAGYVEQYF. In nucleotides, the CDR3 is TGTGCCAGCACTTCTAGAGGGCTAGCGGGGTACGTCGAGCAGTACTTC.

The table lists this clone with a few counts. The J gene is TRBJ2-2, the V gene TRBV5-4, with TRBD1 matching over 7 bases. Germline trimming cut 0 bases from V and 5 bases from J; bases unmatched to any gene: 4. Germline assignment: CDR1 SGHNT and CDR2 YYREEE (reference sequence). The CDR3 is 15 residues long. In DNA, the CDR3 is TGTGCCAGCAGCTTGGAACAGGGGCGGACCGGGGAGCTGTTTTTT. Its translation: CASSLEQGRTGELFF.

The table lists this clone with a few counts. The genes are TRBV11-3 and TRBJ2-7, with 9 bases that match TRBD1. CDR1 and CDR2 from the germline V gene are SGHNT and YENEEA. The CDR3 spans 15 residues. With 4 bases clipped from V and 1 base from J, the junction kept 5 bases outside the gene matches. CDR3 coding DNA: TGTGCCAGCAGCTCGGAGGGACAGGGATCCTACGAGCAGTACTTC. Protein sequence: CASSSEGQGSYEQYF.

The gene calls are TRBV10-2 and TRBJ1-5; D may be TRBD1 (6 bases). Germline CDR1 WSHSY, CDR2 SAAADI. The CDR3 is made up of 14 amino acids. V lost 7 bases to trimming and J lost 5 bases, with 15 bases between them. CDR3 nucleotide sequence: TGCGCCAGCACTGACACAGGGAGCGATCAGCCCCAGCATTTT. As protein: CASTDTGSDQPQHF.

This clone was observed a single time. V is TRBV7-3 and J is TRBJ1-1; D remains unclear. CDR1 is SGHTA and CDR2 is FQGTGA in the germline V gene. This CDR3 region has 13 residues. Between the trimmed V and J ends, which lost 2 bases and 1 base, there was a span of 5 bases. CDR3 bases: TGTGCCAGCAGCTTATACAGGAACACTGAAGCTTTCTTT. It is translated as CASSLYRNTEAFF. Full variable domain (rest looked up from reference TRBV7-3 and TRBJ1-1): GAGVSQTPSNKVTEKGKYVELRCDPISGHTALYWYRQSLGQGPEFLIYFQGTGAADDSGLPNDRFFAVRPEGSVSTLKIQRTERGDSAVYLCASSLYRNTEAFFGQGTRLTVV.

The chain recombines TRBV27 with TRBJ1-1; TRBD1 aligns across 11 bases. V trimming: 8 bases; J trimming: 4 bases; junction bases outside the gene matches: 9. Looked up from germline, CDR1 is MNHEY and CDR2 is SMNVEV (reference sequence). The CDR3 spans 15 residues. This CDR3 reads CASSGQGASVTEAFF. The CDR3 bases are TGTGCCAGCTCCGGACAGGGGGCGTCGGTCACTGAAGCTTTCTTT.

This clone was seen just once. This chain uses TRBV10-2 with TRBJ1-2, with 9 positions matching TRBD1. This CDR3 region has 14 residues. V lost 8 bases to trimming and J lost 6 bases; unmatched junction nucleotides: 10. Germline CDR1 reads WSHSY; CDR2 reads SAAADI. The CDR3 DNA is TGCGCCAGCTCTAGAGGACAGGGGATAAATGGCTACACCTTC. As protein: CASSRGQGINGYTF.

This clone has only one observation. The V and J genes are TRBV10-1 and TRBJ2-3; possibly TRBD2 for D (6 bases). The CDR3 runs to 14 residues. V dropped 6 bases and J dropped 2 bases, with 12 bases sitting between them. Germline assignment: CDR1 WNHNN and CDR2 SYGVQD (reference sequence). The CDR3 loop is CASSREYPTDTQYF. The CDR3 nucleotides are TGCGCCAGCAGCCGGGAGTACCCCACAGATACGCAGTATTTT.

The chain is built from TRBV6-5 and TRBJ1-1, with 7 bases that match TRBD1. This CDR3 has 13 amino acids. Per germline, CDR1 MNHEY and CDR2 SVGAGI. V gave up 6 bases and J gave up 5 bases; unmatched junction bases: 6. In nucleotides, the CDR3 is TGTGCCAGCAGCCCTACAGGGGAGACTGAAGCTTTCTTT. Encoded protein: CASSPTGETEAFF.

The genes are TRBV7-3 and TRBJ1-2; 10 bases match TRBD1. The CDR3 extends over 13 amino acids. Germline V gene sequence: CDR1 SGHTA, CDR2 FQGTGA. J gave up 4 bases and V 5 bases, and 1 base lay outside the gene matches. The CDR3 is CASSRDRGYGYTF. CDR3 DNA: TGTGCCAGCAGCCGGGACAGGGGCTATGGCTACACCTTC.

The chain combines TRBV29-1 with TRBJ2-5; TRBD1 is a possible D gene (5 bases). Trimming took 6 bases from V and 2 from J, leaving 7 bases between them. Germline V gene lookup returns CDR1 SQVTM and CDR2 ANQGSEA. The CDR3 covers 11 residues. CDR3 in amino acids: CSVTEQETQYF. The CDR3 nucleotides are TGCAGCGTGACAGAGCAAGAGACCCAGTACTTC.